Shown below are 10 T cell receptor beta chains from a single sample sequenced in a study of chemoradiotherapy in HPV16-positive cancers. Measured with immunoSEQ multiplex PCR; TCRdb has only the in-frame clones, and not every one. Of 7,500 to 8,500 clones in the sample, around 62% were seen once. This specimen was collected from a patient who underwent chemoradiotherapy. The receptors derive from a human donor with HPV-associated anogenital cancer.

In its sample, this clone was seen a few times. This chain links TRBV28 with TRBJ1-6, with TRBD1 as a possible D gene (5 bases). Germline CDR1 reads MDHEN; CDR2 reads SYDVKM. The CDR3 loop spans 14 amino acids. V dropped 5 bases and J dropped 6 bases, with 11 bases sitting between them. The CDR3 DNA sequence: TGTGCCAGCAGTACGCGGACAATTAATTCACCCCTCCACTTT. Its protein product is CASSTRTINSPLHF.

This clone turned up a few times. V and J are TRBV11-2 and TRBJ1-5; D call uncertain. Between the trimmed V and J ends, which lost 1 base and 0 bases, there was a span of 4 bases. Germline values: CDR1 SGHAT, CDR2 FQNNGV. There are 14 residues in the CDR3. CDR3 coding DNA: TGTGCCAGCAGCTTAGCGGATAGCAATCAGCCCCAGCATTTT. This gives the protein CASSLADSNQPQHF.

This clone has a single count. The chain carries TRBV7-2 and TRBJ2-7; TRBD1 is a possible D gene (6 bases). From germline, CDR1 is SGHTA and CDR2 FQGNSA. CDR3 length: 12 residues. The ends were cut back, 3 bases at V and 5 bases at J, with 8 bases in the middle. CDR3 amino acids: CASSFNRDEQYF. DNA of the CDR3: TGTGCCAGCAGCTTTAACAGGGACGAGCAGTACTTC.

The chain joins TRBV11-2 to TRBJ2-4, with D uncertain. There are 15 residues in the CDR3. Germline CDR1 SGHAT, CDR2 FQNNGV. V dropped 3 bases and J dropped 3 bases, with 12 bases sitting between them. The CDR3 here is CASSFSRIDKNIQYF. DNA for the CDR3: TGTGCCAGCAGCTTTAGCAGGATAGACAAAAACATTCAGTACTTC.

This clone has a handful of counts. The chain couples TRBV4-3 to TRBJ1-2, with a tentative D call TRBD1 (6 bases). This CDR3 comprises 14 residues. The V end lost 1 base, the J end lost 7 bases, and 13 bases lay between the germline ends. CDR1 LGHNA and CDR2 YSLEER come from the germline V gene. In nucleotides, the CDR3 is TGCGCCAGCAGCCAAGCAGGGGCCGGTCTTGGCTACACCTTC. This sequence encodes CASSQAGAGLGYTF.

The rearrangement links TRBV9 to TRBJ1-6; D might be TRBD1 (6 bases). Trimming took 4 bases from V and 3 from J, leaving 17 bases between them. Germline lookup yields CDR1 SGDLS and CDR2 YYNGEE. The CDR3 loop spans 17 amino acids. The CDR3 nucleotides read TGTGCCAGCAGCCCGGGAGGGAGGGGGGTCTATAATTCACCCCTCCACTTT. Translation gives CASSPGGRGVYNSPLHF.

The chain links TRBV6-5 to TRBJ1-4, with D possibly matching TRBD1 (5 bases). Trimming took off 2 bases at V and 7 bases at J, with 11 bases between the two ends. Germline CDR1 reads MNHEY; CDR2 reads SVGAGI. The CDR3 contains 14 residues. CDR3 sequence: CASSYGGRGEKLFF. The DNA for the CDR3 is TGTGCCAGCAGTTACGGGGGGAGAGGTGAAAAACTGTTTTTT.

Only a few counts were recorded for this clone. V is TRBV29-1 and J is TRBJ1-4; D call uncertain. Trimming took 5 bases from V and 3 from J, leaving 7 bases between them. Germline CDR1 SQVTM, CDR2 ANQGSEA. The CDR3 totals 12 residues. The CDR3 nucleotides are TGCAGCGTTACTCAGGCTAATGAAAAACTGTTTTTT. This translates into CSVTQANEKLFF.

CDR3 sequence (DNA): TGTGCCAGCAGCGTAGCTCCCCTAGCGGGGGGATTTGCAGATACGCAGTATTTT. It codes for CASSVAPLAGGFADTQYF. The chain couples TRBV9 to TRBJ2-3, with 11 bases that match TRBD2. Germline CDR1 and CDR2: SGDLS and YYNGEE. Trimming at V came to 0 bases and at J to 4 bases, leaving 10 bases not matched to a gene. This CDR3 has 18 amino acids.

This chain connects TRBV4-1 to TRBJ1-3; D gene unclear. This CDR3 contains 13 residues. V was clipped by 2 bases and J by 4 bases, with 6 bases between them. Germline V CDR1 and CDR2: MGHRA, YSYEKL. CDR3 coding DNA: TGCGCCAGCAGCCAACCGTTGGGAAACACCATATATTTT. This sequence encodes CASSQPLGNTIYF.